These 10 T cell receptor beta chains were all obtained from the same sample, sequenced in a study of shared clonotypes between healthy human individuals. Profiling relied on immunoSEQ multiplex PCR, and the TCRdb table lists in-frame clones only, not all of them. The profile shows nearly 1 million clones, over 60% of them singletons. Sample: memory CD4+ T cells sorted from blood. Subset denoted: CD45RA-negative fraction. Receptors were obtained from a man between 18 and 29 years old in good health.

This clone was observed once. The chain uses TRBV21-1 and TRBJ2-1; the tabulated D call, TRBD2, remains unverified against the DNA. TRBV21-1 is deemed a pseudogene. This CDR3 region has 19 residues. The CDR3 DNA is TGTGCCAGCAGCATAGGTACTAGCTGGGGGGGGAGCTCCTACAATGAGCAGTTCTTC. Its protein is CASSIGTSWGGSSYNEQFF.

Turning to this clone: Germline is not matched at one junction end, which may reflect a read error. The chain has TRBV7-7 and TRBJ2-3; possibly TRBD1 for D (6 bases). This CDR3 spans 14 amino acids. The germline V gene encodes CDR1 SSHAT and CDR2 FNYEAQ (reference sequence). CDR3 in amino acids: CASSSQGGTDTQYF. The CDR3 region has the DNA TGTGCTAGCAGTTCCCAAGGGGGAACAGATACGCAGTATTTT. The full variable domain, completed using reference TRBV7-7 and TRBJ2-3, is GAGVSQSPRYKVTKRGQDVTLRCDPISSHATLYWYQQALGQGPEFLTYFNYEAQPDKSGLPSDRFSAERPEGSISTLTIQRTEQRDSAMYRCASSSQGGTDTQYFGPGTRLTVL.

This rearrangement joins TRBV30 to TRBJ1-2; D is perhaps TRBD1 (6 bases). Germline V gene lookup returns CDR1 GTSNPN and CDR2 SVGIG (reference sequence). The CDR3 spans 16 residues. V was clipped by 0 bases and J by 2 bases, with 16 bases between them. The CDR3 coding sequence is TGTGCCTGGAGTGTACCTACCCCGGGGGGCAACTATGGCTACACCTTC. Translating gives CAWSVPTPGGNYGYTF.

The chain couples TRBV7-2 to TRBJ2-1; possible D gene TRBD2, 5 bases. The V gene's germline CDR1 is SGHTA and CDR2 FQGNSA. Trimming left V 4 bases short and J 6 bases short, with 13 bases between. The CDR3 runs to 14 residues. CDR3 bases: TGTGCCAGCAGCTCCGGCGGGTCGATCAATGAGCAGTTCTTC. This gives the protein CASSSGGSINEQFF.

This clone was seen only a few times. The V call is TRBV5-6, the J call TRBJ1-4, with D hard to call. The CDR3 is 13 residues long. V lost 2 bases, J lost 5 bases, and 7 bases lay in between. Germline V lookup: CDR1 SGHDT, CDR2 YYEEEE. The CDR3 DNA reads TGTGCCAGCAGCTTAGGGTGGAATGAAAAACTGTTTTTT. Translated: CASSLGWNEKLFF. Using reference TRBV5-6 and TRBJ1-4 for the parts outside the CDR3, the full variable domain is DAGVTQSPTHLIKTRGQQVTLRCSPKSGHDTVSWYQQALGQGPQFIFQYYEEEERQRGNFPDRFSGHQFPNYSSELNVNALLLGDSALYLCASSLGWNEKLFFGSGTQLSVL.

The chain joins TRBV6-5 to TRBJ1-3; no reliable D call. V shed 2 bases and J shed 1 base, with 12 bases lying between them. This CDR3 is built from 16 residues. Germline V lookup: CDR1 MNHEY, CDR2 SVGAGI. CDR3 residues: CASSYALPGSGNTIYF. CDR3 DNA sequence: TGTGCCAGCAGTTACGCACTCCCGGGTTCTGGAAACACCATATATTTT.

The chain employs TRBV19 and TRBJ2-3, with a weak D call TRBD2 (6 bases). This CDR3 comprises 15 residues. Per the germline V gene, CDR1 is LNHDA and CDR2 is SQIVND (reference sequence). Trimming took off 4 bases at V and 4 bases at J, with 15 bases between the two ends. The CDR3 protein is CASSTGGTLADTQYF. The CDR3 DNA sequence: TGTGCCAGTAGTACAGGAGGGACTCTGGCAGATACGCAGTATTTT.

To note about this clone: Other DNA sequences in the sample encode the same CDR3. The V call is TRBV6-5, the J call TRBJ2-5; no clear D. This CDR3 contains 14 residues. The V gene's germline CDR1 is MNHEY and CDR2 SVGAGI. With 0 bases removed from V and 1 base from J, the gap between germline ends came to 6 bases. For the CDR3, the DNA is TGTGCCAGCAGTTACTCGGGTTTCCAAGAGACCCAGTACTTC. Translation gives CASSYSGFQETQYF.

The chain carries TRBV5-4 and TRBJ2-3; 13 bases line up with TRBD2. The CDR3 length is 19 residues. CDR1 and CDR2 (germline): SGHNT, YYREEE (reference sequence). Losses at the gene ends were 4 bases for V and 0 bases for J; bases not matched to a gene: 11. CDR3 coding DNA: TGTGCCAGCAGCCCTCCGGGACTAGCGGGGTACCTAAGCACAGATACGCAGTATTTT. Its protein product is CASSPPGLAGYLSTDTQYF.

The CDR3 spells CASSLGQGYNSPLHF. CDR3 coding DNA: TGTGCCAGCAGTTTGGGACAGGGCTATAATTCACCCCTCCACTTT. The rearrangement uses TRBV2 and TRBJ1-6; 9 nucleotides match TRBD1. The germline V gene has CDR1 SNHLY and CDR2 FYNNEI. With V trimmed by 5 bases and J by 3 bases, 2 bases remained unmatched. This CDR3 comprises 15 residues.